The next 23 T cell receptor beta chains were all read from a single sample in a study of cytomegalovirus exposure and HLA in healthy donors. 13 Jbeta primers and 60 Vbeta primers were used for the PCR. This table comes from immunoSEQ multiplex PCR, and its TCRdb copy is limited to in-frame clones, with some not included. The repertoire includes roughly 290,000 clones, approximately 80% of them detected once, and roughly 0.31% sits in the top ten. The specimen sequenced was PBMCs. Every receptor here comes from a girl under 10 years old in good health and CMV-seronegative.

The chain uses TRBV28 and TRBJ2-7; tentatively, D is TRBD2 (5 bases). This CDR3 comprises 15 residues. The V gene's germline CDR1 is MDHEN and CDR2 SYDVKM. The V and J ends lost 5 bases and 2 bases respectively, with 16 bases between them. The CDR3 sequence is CASSRSPGVPYEQYF. CDR3 coding DNA: TGTGCCAGCAGTCGAAGCCCCGGGGTCCCCTACGAGCAGTACTTC. The full variable domain, its missing parts supplied by reference TRBV28 and TRBJ2-7, is DVKVTQSSRYLVKRTGEKVFLECVQDMDHENMFWYRQDPGLGLRLIYFSYDVKMKEKGDIPEGYSVSREKKERFSLILESASTNQTSMYLCASSRSPGVPYEQYFGPGTRLTVT.

This chain connects TRBV2 to TRBJ1-2; 9 bases fit TRBD1. Looked up from germline, CDR1 is SNHLY and CDR2 is FYNNEI. J lost 4 bases, V lost 4 bases, and 13 bases had no gene match. The CDR3 extends over 17 amino acids. The CDR3: CASSGVSPGQGGYGYTF. The CDR3 DNA is TGTGCCAGCAGTGGGGTCTCCCCGGGACAGGGAGGCTATGGCTACACCTTC.

This chain joins TRBV10-3 and TRBJ1-2; 8 nucleotides line up with TRBD1. The germline gives CDR1 ENHRY, CDR2 SYGVKD. The CDR3 spans 15 residues. Trimming at V came to 4 bases and at J to 6 bases, leaving 10 bases not matched to a gene. The CDR3 bases are TGTGCCATCAGTGGGACAGGGACCGTCCCGAATGGCTACACCTTC. Protein sequence: CAISGTGTVPNGYTF.

A few counts support this clone. The V call is TRBV7-9, the J call TRBJ1-3; weak D call: TRBD1 (5 bases). Germline assignment: CDR1 SEHNR and CDR2 FQNEAQ (reference sequence). V was cut by 4 bases and J by 4 bases, with 11 bases left in between. The CDR3 sequence is 14 residues long. As DNA, the CDR3 is TGTGCCAGCAGCTCAACAGGAAGAGGAAACACCATATATTTT. Translated, it gives CASSSTGRGNTIYF. The whole variable domain, remainder taken from reference TRBV7-9 and TRBJ1-3, is DTGVSQNPRHKITKRGQNVTFRCDPISEHNRLYWYRQTLGQGPEFLTYFQNEAQLEKSRLLSDRFSAERPKGSFSTLEIQRTEQGDSAMYLCASSSTGRGNTIYFGEGSWLTVV.

CDR3 residues: CASSLSAGTGGTDTQYF. The CDR3 DNA reads TGTGCCAGCAGTTTGTCCGCTGGGACAGGGGGCACAGATACGCAGTATTTT. This chain links TRBV28 with TRBJ2-3; 10 bases fit TRBD1. The ends lost 3 bases at V and 1 base at J; junction bases unmatched: 7. CDR3 size: 17 residues. Germline loops: CDR1 MDHEN, CDR2 SYDVKM.

This sequence joins TRBV27 and TRBJ2-7, with 9 bases matching TRBD1. The CDR3 sequence is 13 residues long. V was clipped by 8 bases and J by 6 bases; unmatched bases: 8. The germline V gene encodes CDR1 MNHEY and CDR2 SMNVEV (reference sequence). CDR3 region: CASCGTGFREQYF. CDR3 DNA: TGTGCCAGCTGCGGGACAGGGTTTCGCGAGCAGTACTTC.

The J gene is TRBJ2-7, the V gene TRBV5-5; TRBD1 aligns across 7 bases. Germline V gene data show CDR1 as SGHKS and CDR2 as YYEKEE (reference sequence). The CDR3 runs 15 residues. The V and J ends lost 3 bases and 0 bases, in that order; junction bases with no gene match: 6. CDR3 sequence: CASSYPGQFSYEQYF. The CDR3 nucleotides are TGTGCCAGCAGCTATCCGGGACAGTTCTCCTACGAGCAGTACTTC.

The chain joins TRBV6-1 to TRBJ2-7, with a weak D call TRBD2 (7 bases). The CDR3 contains 16 residues. Per germline, CDR1 MNHNS and CDR2 SASEGT. Trimming removed 0 bases at V and 5 bases at J, with 17 bases between. For the CDR3, the DNA is TGTGCCAGCAGTGAAGCCACCCGGTGGGGGGGCCACGAGCAGTACTTC. It encodes CASSEATRWGGHEQYF.

The V gene is TRBV11-2, the J gene TRBJ2-1, with 12 positions matching TRBD2. V dropped 0 bases and J dropped 0; count of bases not matched to a gene: 9. The CDR3 runs to 20 residues. Germline CDR1 and CDR2: SGHAT and FQNNGV. The CDR3 protein is CASSLEGGLAGFSSYNEQFF. The CDR3 bases are TGTGCCAGCAGCTTAGAAGGAGGACTAGCGGGATTTAGCTCCTACAATGAGCAGTTCTTC.

This chain joins TRBV19 and TRBJ2-2; maybe TRBD1 (6 bases). Germline CDR1 and CDR2: LNHDA and SQIVND (reference sequence). The CDR3 has 17 residues. Trimming took off 5 bases at V and 4 bases at J, with 20 bases between the two ends. The CDR3 nucleotides read TGTGCCAGTAGTCCAGCCCAACCGGGACATCGCACCGGGGAGCTGTTTTTT. Its translation: CASSPAQPGHRTGELFF.

The rearrangement uses TRBV9 and TRBJ2-7; 9 bases fit TRBD2. Germline V gene lookup returns CDR1 SGDLS and CDR2 YYNGEE. CDR3 length: 15 amino acids. The V and J ends lost 4 bases and 3 bases, in that order; junction bases with no gene match: 8. The CDR3 DNA reads as TGTGCCAGCAGCCCAGGGGGACTAGCCGGCTACGAGCAGTACTTC. Encoded protein: CASSPGGLAGYEQYF.

The chain recombines TRBV28 with TRBJ1-3; maybe TRBD1 (5 bases). V was trimmed by 5 bases and J by 0 bases, leaving 20 bases between them. The CDR3 loop spans 18 amino acids. Germline assignment: CDR1 MDHEN and CDR2 SYDVKM. In nucleotides, the CDR3 is TGTGCCAGCAGTCACCACCACCGACAGATGATCTCTGGAAACACCATATATTTT. This gives the protein CASSHHHRQMISGNTIYF.

V gene TRBV6-4 combines with J gene TRBJ2-4; 7 bases align to TRBD1. Germline CDR1 MRHNA, CDR2 SNTAGT. J lost 5 bases, V lost 7 bases, and 11 bases had no gene match. The CDR3 runs to 15 residues. In DNA, the CDR3 is TGTGCCAGCATGTGGGGTAGGGGGCTGGAAAACATTCAGTACTTC. It yields the protein CASMWGRGLENIQYF.

This rearrangement joins TRBV4-1 to TRBJ1-1; D is uncertain. This CDR3 spans 14 amino acids. Germline values: CDR1 MGHRA, CDR2 YSYEKL. Trimming removed 2 bases from V and 11 bases from J, with 18 bases in between. The CDR3 loop reads CASSQTGSSRRAFF. In DNA, the CDR3 is TGCGCCAGCAGCCAAACGGGGAGCTCGAGAAGGGCTTTCTTT.

J is TRBJ2-7 and V is TRBV30; 12 bases align to TRBD2. The CDR3 is 14 residues long. CDR1 is GTSNPN and CDR2 is SVGIG in the germline V gene (reference sequence). The V gene end was trimmed by 2 bases and the J gene end by 6 bases; junction bases not matched to a gene: 5. This CDR3 is CAWSTTSGRSEQYF. The CDR3 DNA is TGTGCCTGGAGTACCACTAGCGGGAGGAGCGAGCAGTACTTC.

This chain connects TRBV2 to TRBJ1-4; D is possibly TRBD1 (6 bases). The germline V gene has CDR1 SNHLY and CDR2 FYNNEI. Trimming took off 6 bases at V and 8 bases at J, with 10 bases between the two ends. This CDR3 spans 12 amino acids. The CDR3 region is CASRQGDEKLFF. The CDR3 bases are TGTGCCAGCAGACAGGGAGACGAAAAACTGTTTTTT.

This sequence joins TRBV5-6 and TRBJ2-6; D gene uncertain. Trimming took off 4 bases at V and 0 bases at J, with 8 bases between the two ends. This CDR3 is 15 amino acids long. The germline V gene has CDR1 SGHDT and CDR2 YYEEEE. Here the CDR3 DNA reads TGTGCCAGCAGCCCTTCGGTCTCTGGGGCCAACGTCCTGACTTTC. Translated, it gives CASSPSVSGANVLTF.

This clone has a handful of counts. CDR3 DNA: TGTGCCAGCTCACCCTTGAACACTGAAGCTTTCTTT. This codes for CASSPLNTEAFF. The V and J genes are TRBV18 and TRBJ1-1, with no clear D. The CDR3 has 12 residues. Trimming removed 3 bases at V and 0 bases at J, with 2 bases between. Germline CDR1 and CDR2: KGHSH and LQKENI.

V is TRBV5-6 and J is TRBJ2-7; 7 bases align to TRBD2. The germline V gene encodes CDR1 SGHDT and CDR2 YYEEEE. After removal of 4 bases from V and 2 bases from J, the junction contained 6 bases not matched to a gene. The CDR3 totals 14 residues. CDR3 in DNA: TGTGCCAGCAGCCTGGGACTAACAACCTACGAGCAGTACTTC. Protein product: CASSLGLTTYEQYF. The whole variable domain, remainder taken from reference TRBV5-6 and TRBJ2-7, is DAGVTQSPTHLIKTRGQQVTLRCSPKSGHDTVSWYQQALGQGPQFIFQYYEEEERQRGNFPDRFSGHQFPNYSSELNVNALLLGDSALYLCASSLGLTTYEQYFGPGTRLTVT.

The chain links TRBV2 to TRBJ2-7, with D maybe TRBD1 (6 bases). Looked up from germline, CDR1 is SNHLY and CDR2 is FYNNEI. There are 13 residues in the CDR3. The ends were cut back, 1 base at V and 3 bases at J, with 7 bases in the middle. The CDR3 nucleotides read TGTGCCAGCAGTGAAGGACAGGACTACGAGCAGTACTTC. Residues: CASSEGQDYEQYF.

This clone was observed a few times. V gene TRBV15 combines with J gene TRBJ1-5; a possible D gene is TRBD1 (5 bases). The length of the CDR3 is 15 residues. The germline V and J ends were trimmed by 0 bases and 6 bases, with 12 bases remaining between them. Germline loops: CDR1 LNHNV, CDR2 YYDKDF (reference sequence). The CDR3 protein is CATSRDKGRGQPQHF. For the CDR3, the DNA is TGTGCCACCAGCAGAGATAAGGGAAGGGGTCAGCCCCAGCATTTT.

V and J are TRBV28 and TRBJ2-4, with 12 bases matching TRBD1. V trimming: 3 bases; J trimming: 2 bases; junction bases outside the gene matches: 5. Germline CDR1 reads MDHEN; CDR2 reads SYDVKM. This CDR3 has 17 residues. The CDR3 loop is CASSLPGTGGSKNIQYF. DNA of the CDR3: TGTGCCAGCAGTTTGCCCGGGACAGGGGGCTCCAAAAACATTCAGTACTTC.

The chain is built from TRBV5-1 and TRBJ1-1; 9 bases are shared with TRBD1. V dropped 4 bases and J dropped 5; count of bases not matched to a gene: 9. This CDR3 spans 15 amino acids. CDR1 SGHRS and CDR2 YFSETQ come from the germline V gene. Here the CDR3 DNA reads TGCGCCAGCAGCAGTCAGGGACAGGGTGGTACTGAAGCTTTCTTT. Translation: CASSSQGQGGTEAFF.